Listed below are T cell receptor beta chains from one sample, sequenced in a study of blood T cell repertoires in COVID-19. Sequencing used immunoSEQ multiplex PCR; TCRdb keeps in-frame clones, though not all of them. The sample carries under 150,000 clones, about 86% recorded once. Sequencing was done on a sample of PBMCs or T cells enriched from blood (not recorded which). The receptors shown here come from a woman aged 50 to 60 who had recovered from COVID-19. CDR3s include the opening cysteine and the closing phenylalanine or tryptophan. D genes are given only for firm matches. Clone size is shown for a subset of rows, as once, few, many or a class of expanded clone.

size	V	D	J	DNA	CDR3
.	TRBV11-2	.	TRBJ1-3	TGTGCCAGCAGCTTAGACAACTCTGGAAACACCATATATTTT	CASSLDNSGNTIYF
.	TRBV11-2	TRBD1	TRBJ2-5	TGTGCCAGCAGCTTGGGACAGCTCCAAGAGACCCAGTACTTC	CASSLGQLQETQYF
once	TRBV29-1	TRBD1	TRBJ1-2	TGCAGCGTTCTGACAGGGGGTAGTGGCTACACCTTC	CSVLTGGSGYTF
few	TRBV19	.	TRBJ1-5	TGTGCCAGTAGTATCAACCGGGTTAATCAGCCCCAGCATTTT	CASSINRVNQPQHF
.	TRBV5-4	TRBD1	TRBJ2-7	TGTGCCAGCAGCGGGGGACAGGGCGAGCAGTACTTC	CASSGGQGEQYF
.	TRBV6-1	TRBD1	TRBJ1-2	TGTGCCAGCAGTTCCTATTCGACAGGGGGCTATGGCTACACCTTC	CASSSYSTGGYGYTF
few	TRBV5-1	TRBD1	TRBJ1-5	TGCGCCAGCAGCGTACAGGGGGATAATCAGCCCCAGCATTTT	CASSVQGDNQPQHF
.	TRBV18	.	TRBJ1-1	TGTGCCAGCTCCTCAACAGGGAACACTGAAGCTTTCTTT	CASSSTGNTEAFF
.	TRBV10-3	.	TRBJ2-5	TGTGCCATCAGATCCGGAGTGGCGGAGACCCAGTACTTC	CAIRSGVAETQYF
.	TRBV7-8	TRBD1	TRBJ1-6	TGTGCCAGCAGCTCCACAGGGGGCTATTCACCCCTCCACTTT	CASSSTGGYSPLHF
.	TRBV4-1	.	TRBJ2-7	TGCGCCAGCAGCGTCGGACCCCTTAGGGGCTACGAGCAGTACTTC	CASSVGPLRGYEQYF
.	TRBV21-1	.	TRBJ2-1	TGTGCCAGAGCAGGGGCTAGCGGGGGGGCGTCCTACAATGAGCAGTTCTTC	CARAGASGGASYNEQFF
once	TRBV3-1/TRBV3-2	TRBD1	TRBJ1-5	TGTGCCAGCAGCCAAGATGGGACAGGGCTCCGGCAGCCCCAGCATTTT	CASSQDGTGLRQPQHF
.	TRBV12-2	.	TRBJ2-2	TGTGCAAGTCGCCAACCGGAGGGGGCCGTCGGGGAGCTGTTTTTT	CASRQPEGAVGELFF
once	TRBV7-6	TRBD1	TRBJ2-1	TGTGCCAGCAGCCCAGGGACAGGGGGTTTCGGGGAGCAGTTCTTC	CASSPGTGGFGEQFF
.	TRBV29-1	.	TRBJ1-2	TGCAGCGTTGAAGATCCCGACAGGAGTGGGGGCTACACCTTC	CSVEDPDRSGGYTF
.	TRBV19	.	TRBJ1-1	TGTGCCAGTAGTTTCAGGGGGAACACTGAAGCTTTCTTT	CASSFRGNTEAFF
.	TRBV2	.	TRBJ1-5	TGTGCCAGCAGTGAGACCAGACAGTCTCAGCCCCAGCATTTT	CASSETRQSQPQHF
.	TRBV7-2	TRBD1	TRBJ1-1	TGTGCCAGCAGTAGGGACAGGGGGGACACTGAAGCTTTCTTT	CASSRDRGDTEAFF
.	TRBV10-1	TRBD1	TRBJ2-5	TGCGCCAGCAGTGAGTCTTCCAGGGGGAACCAAGAGACCCAGTACTTC	CASSESSRGNQETQYF
.	TRBV24-1	.	TRBJ2-1	TGTGCCACCAGTCCAGGGGATGGACTCGTTAATGAGCAGTTCTTC	CATSPGDGLVNEQFF
.	TRBV18	TRBD1	TRBJ2-7	TGTGCCAGCTCACCCGTCCCGGGACAGAGATCCTACGAGCAGTACTTC	CASSPVPGQRSYEQYF
.	TRBV19	.	TRBJ1-1	TGTGCCAGTAGTAGGGGGCACACTGAAGCTTTCTTT	CASSRGHTEAFF
.	TRBV12-3/TRBV12-4	TRBD1	TRBJ2-7	TGTGCCAGCAGTTCAGGGGGACCCTACGAGCAGTACTTC	CASSSGGPYEQYF
.	TRBV18	TRBD1	TRBJ2-7	TGTGCCAGCTCACCACAACAGGGGGCCGGTTACGAGCAGTACTTC	CASSPQQGAGYEQYF
.	TRBV19	.	TRBJ1-3	TGTGCCAGTACCTCTACGGGAGGCGCTGGAAACACCATATATTTT	CASTSTGGAGNTIYF
.	TRBV19	TRBD2	TRBJ2-1	TGTGCCAGTAGTATAGAAATGGGACTAGCGGGGAGTGAGCAGTTCTTC	CASSIEMGLAGSEQFF
.	TRBV10-1	TRBD1	TRBJ2-7	TGCGCCAGCAGCCAGGGACAGGGGTACGAGCAGTACTTC	CASSQGQGYEQYF
.	TRBV4-1	TRBD1	TRBJ2-7	TGCGCCAGCAGCCAAGAACCGGGACAGGGGGCCTGGGAGCAGTACTTC	CASSQEPGQGAWEQYF
.	TRBV7-9	TRBD1	TRBJ1-1	TGTGCCAGCAGCTTACCCGGGACAGGGAGGATTGAAGCTTTCTTT	CASSLPGTGRIEAFF
.	TRBV18	TRBD2	TRBJ2-1	TGTGCCAGCTCATCGGGACTAGCGCCCTACAATGAGCAGTTCTTC	CASSSGLAPYNEQFF
.	TRBV18	.	TRBJ2-2	TGTGCCAGCTCATGGGACATCAGGAACACCGGGGAGCTGTTTTTT	CASSWDIRNTGELFF
.	TRBV6-5	TRBD1	TRBJ2-2	TGTGCCAGCAGCAACCGACAGGGACGCACCGGGGAGCTGTTTTTT	CASSNRQGRTGELFF
.	TRBV4-1	TRBD1	TRBJ1-1	TGCGCCAGCAGGGTAGTAGGACAGGCGAACACTGAAGCTTTCTTT	CASRVVGQANTEAFF
.	TRBV7-9	TRBD2	TRBJ2-1	TGTGCCAGCAGCTTAGCGTGGGGCGGGGGGAGTGCCAATGAGCAGTTCTTC	CASSLAWGGGSANEQFF
.	TRBV7-9	.	TRBJ1-1	TGTGCCAGCAGCTTACCCGCACAGGGCCACACTGAAGCTTTCTTT	CASSLPAQGHTEAFF
.	TRBV7-9	.	TRBJ1-3	TGTGCCAGCAGCTTAGGGCAAGCAGGCCTCTCTGGAAACACCATATATTTT	CASSLGQAGLSGNTIYF
.	TRBV27	TRBD1	TRBJ1-2	TGTGCCAGCTCAATGGGGACAGGTTATGGCTACACCTTC	CASSMGTGYGYTF
.	TRBV2	.	TRBJ2-6	TGTGCCAGCAGTGCGGGGTTTTACCGATACAAAGTCGCCAACGTCCTGACTTTC	CASSAGFYRYKVANVLTF
.	TRBV30	.	TRBJ2-5	TGTGCCTGGAGTGTACGGAGGGGAGAGACCCAGTACTTC	CAWSVRRGETQYF
.	TRBV3-1/TRBV3-2	.	TRBJ1-5	TGTGCCAGCAGCTATCAGTTGAATCAGCCCCAGCATTTT	CASSYQLNQPQHF
once	TRBV19	.	TRBJ1-1	TGTGCCAGTAGTATCGGGTTGAGCACTGAAGCTTTCTTT	CASSIGLSTEAFF
.	TRBV24-1	TRBD1	TRBJ2-7	TGTGCCACCAGTGGACCGCCGGGACAGAGGTACCAGTACTTC	CATSGPPGQRYQYF
.	TRBV3-1/TRBV3-2	TRBD1	TRBJ1-6	TGTGCCAGCAGCCAAAGGACAGGGGTAAATTCACCCCTCCACTTT	CASSQRTGVNSPLHF
.	TRBV14	TRBD2	TRBJ2-1	TGTGCCAGCAGCCAAGATTCTGGGCGGGGGGGCGTCGAAGAGCAGTTCTTC	CASSQDSGRGGVEEQFF
.	TRBV29-1	TRBD1	TRBJ1-1	TGCAGCGTTGATTGGCGGGACAGTGAAGCTTTCTTT	CSVDWRDSEAFF
.	TRBV2	TRBD2	TRBJ2-2	TGTGCCAGCAGCCTGAGGGCGGCTAGCGGGGGGGCCGGGAACACCGGGGAGCTGTTTTTT	CASSLRAASGGAGNTGELFF
.	TRBV12-5	TRBD1	TRBJ1-1	TGTGCTAGTGGGTCACCGGGACAGGGTCTTCGGAACACTGAAGCTTTCTTT	CASGSPGQGLRNTEAFF
.	TRBV5-4	.	TRBJ2-5	TGTGCCAGCAGCTTGACAGGACGGATAGACCAAGAGACCCAGTACTTC	CASSLTGRIDQETQYF
few	TRBV3-1/TRBV3-2	TRBD1	TRBJ1-5	TGTGCCAGCAGTCCCGGGACAGGGAATCAGCCCCAGCATTTT	CASSPGTGNQPQHF
.	TRBV7-2	TRBD1	TRBJ1-1	TGTGCCAGCAGCCCCGGACAGGGGGCTAGGACTGAAGCTTTCTTT	CASSPGQGARTEAFF
.	TRBV11-2	TRBD1	TRBJ1-1	TGTGCCAGCAGCGCTGGGCAGGGGGAGGCTGAAGCTTTCTTT	CASSAGQGEAEAFF
.	TRBV27	.	TRBJ1-5	TGTGCCAGCAGTTTCGGTGAGGGGCCCCAGCATTTT	CASSFGEGPQHF
.	TRBV18	.	TRBJ1-3	TGTGCCAGCTCACCATTGGTACAGACGGGAAACACCATATATTTT	CASSPLVQTGNTIYF
.	TRBV3-1/TRBV3-2	.	TRBJ1-1	TGTGCCAGCAGCCAAAGACCGGGGGGGCTGGGCACTGAAGCTTTCTTT	CASSQRPGGLGTEAFF